A selection of T cell receptor beta chains follows, all from one sample in a study of cytomegalovirus exposure and HLA in healthy donors. Sequencing used immunoSEQ multiplex PCR; TCRdb keeps in-frame clones, though not all of them. Here the sample spans approximately 200,000 clones, roughly four fifths being singletons. Sequenced material: PBMCs. All receptors come from a boy aged 2 to 10 in good health and CMV-seronegative. Both conserved end residues are part of each CDR3. A D gene is named only where the DNA matches it firmly. For some rows the clone size is stated as once, few or many, or as a class when expanded; others skip it.

J gene | D gene | clone size | V gene | CDR3 protein | CDR3 DNA
TRBJ2-5 | . | . | TRBV7-9 | CASSHGDRRLQETQYF | TGTGCCAGCAGCCACGGAGACAGGCGCCTCCAAGAGACCCAGTACTTC
TRBJ2-4 | . | . | TRBV19 | CASSNSRFLAKNIQYF | TGTGCCAGTAGTAATTCACGGTTCCTAGCCAAAAACATTCAGTACTTC
TRBJ2-3 | TRBD2 | . | TRBV7-3 | CASSLVGGGALSTDTQYF | TGTGCCAGCAGCTTAGTCGGCGGGGGGGCCCTTAGCACAGATACGCAGTATTTT
TRBJ2-2 | TRBD2 | . | TRBV7-9 | CASSLKRGGPYTGELFF | TGTGCCAGCAGCTTGAAACGGGGGGGCCCGTACACCGGGGAGCTGTTTTTT
TRBJ1-3 | . | . | TRBV6-6 | CASSYLTGSGNTIYF | TGTGCCAGCAGTTACTTAACGGGTTCTGGAAACACCATATATTTT
TRBJ1-1 | . | . | TRBV27 | CASSQAHGVEAFF | TGTGCCAGCAGCCAGGCTCACGGGGTTGAAGCTTTCTTT
TRBJ1-1 | . | . | TRBV20-1 | CSAARVPEAFF | TGCAGTGCGGCGAGGGTCCCTGAAGCTTTCTTT
TRBJ1-4 | . | . | TRBV4-2 | CASSPPSGNEKLFF | TGTGCCAGCAGCCCCCCTTCGGGAAATGAAAAACTGTTTTTT
TRBJ1-1 | TRBD1 | once | TRBV29-1 | CSVEEMDRRAFF | TGCAGCGTTGAAGAGATGGACAGGAGAGCTTTCTTT
TRBJ2-3 | . | . | TRBV13 | CASTELGRSTDTQYF | TGTGCCAGCACCGAACTGGGCCGGAGCACAGATACGCAGTATTTT